These T cell receptor beta chains were read from a single sample in a study of T cell responses to AZD1222 COVID-19 vaccine. The assay was immunoSEQ multiplex PCR, and TCRdb's table has in-frame clones only and misses some. This repertoire shows nearly 90,000 clones, approximately 88% found once; its top ten account for roughly 6%. The input for sequencing was peripheral blood, taken on day 0 of AZD1222 vaccination. The receptors were gathered from an adult in good health. Both conserved end residues are part of each CDR3. A D gene is named only where the DNA matches it firmly. Clone sizes are given selectively: once, few, many, or a class where the clone is expanded.

size: NA
V: TRBV6-5
J: TRBJ2-7
D: NA
CDR3: CASSYKAQAYEQYF
DNA: TGTGCCAGCAGTTATAAGGCACAAGCCTACGAGCAGTACTTC

size: NA
V: TRBV27
J: TRBJ1-6
D: NA
CDR3: CASSLGDVGSSYNSPLHF
DNA: TGTGCCAGCAGTTTAGGGGACGTCGGGAGCTCCTATAATTCACCCCTCCACTTT

size: NA
V: TRBV18
J: TRBJ1-1
D: NA
CDR3: CASSPPNTGNTEAFF
DNA: TGTGCCAGCTCACCACCTAATACAGGGAACACTGAAGCTTTCTTT

size: NA
V: TRBV15
J: TRBJ2-3
D: TRBD1
CDR3: CATSRGQGRDTQYF
DNA: TGTGCCACCAGCAGAGGACAGGGGCGGGATACGCAGTATTTT

size: NA
V: TRBV6-5
J: TRBJ2-7
D: TRBD1
CDR3: CASSWGQFYEQYF
DNA: TGTGCCAGCAGTTGGGGACAGTTCTACGAGCAGTACTTC

size: NA
V: TRBV27
J: TRBJ2-1
D: TRBD2
CDR3: CASSMGLAYNEQFF
DNA: TGTGCCAGCAGTATGGGACTAGCGTACAATGAGCAGTTCTTC

size: once
V: TRBV30
J: TRBJ2-2
D: NA
CDR3: CAWSVVGGAGELFF
DNA: TGTGCCTGGAGTGTAGTAGGGGGTGCCGGGGAGCTGTTTTTT

size: NA
V: TRBV13
J: TRBJ2-7
D: TRBD2
CDR3: CASRTGTSGSYEQYF
DNA: TGTGCCAGCAGAACCGGGACTAGCGGATCCTACGAGCAGTACTTC

size: NA
V: TRBV11-2
J: TRBJ2-7
D: NA
CDR3: CASSLGLGFEQYF
DNA: TGTGCCAGCAGCTTAGGGCTCGGGTTCGAGCAGTACTTC

size: once
V: TRBV7-2
J: TRBJ1-5
D: TRBD1
CDR3: CASSLLGQVNQPQHF
DNA: TGTGCCAGCAGCTTATTGGGACAGGTAAATCAGCCCCAGCATTTT

size: NA
V: TRBV7-7
J: TRBJ2-2
D: NA
CDR3: CASSPTGTGAGELFF
DNA: TGTGCTAGCAGCCCCACCGGGACCGGGGCCGGGGAGCTGTTTTTT

size: NA
V: TRBV7-2
J: TRBJ1-1
D: NA
CDR3: CASSLASQEGEAFF
DNA: TGTGCCAGCAGCTTAGCATCGCAGGAGGGCGAGGCTTTCTTT

size: NA
V: TRBV2
J: TRBJ1-5
D: NA
CDR3: CASAPRGGNQPQHF
DNA: TGTGCCAGCGCCCCCCGGGGTGGCAATCAGCCCCAGCATTTT

size: NA
V: TRBV27
J: TRBJ1-2
D: NA
CDR3: CASSLNSAYGYTF
DNA: TGTGCCAGCAGTCTCAACTCAGCCTATGGCTACACCTTC

size: NA
V: TRBV29-1
J: TRBJ2-1
D: NA
CDR3: CSVFNNEQFF
DNA: TGCAGCGTTTTTAACAATGAGCAGTTCTTC

size: NA
V: TRBV28
J: TRBJ2-2
D: NA
CDR3: CASNSPGQLGELFF
DNA: TGTGCCAGCAATTCGCCCGGACAGCTCGGGGAGCTGTTTTTT

size: NA
V: TRBV30
J: TRBJ1-2
D: TRBD1
CDR3: CAWSGDSYGYTF
DNA: TGTGCCTGGAGTGGGGACAGCTATGGCTACACCTTC

size: NA
V: TRBV19
J: TRBJ2-1
D: NA
CDR3: CASSIIRQSNEQFF
DNA: TGTGCCAGTAGTATAATCCGCCAAAGCAATGAGCAGTTCTTC

size: NA
V: TRBV2
J: TRBJ2-1
D: TRBD1
CDR3: CASSERTGVSTNEQFF
DNA: TGTGCCAGCAGTGAACGGACAGGGGTTTCTACCAATGAGCAGTTCTTC

size: NA
V: TRBV19
J: TRBJ1-5
D: TRBD1
CDR3: CASSRTGDQPQHF
DNA: TGTGCCAGTAGTCGGACAGGGGATCAGCCCCAGCATTTT

size: NA
V: TRBV7-9
J: TRBJ1-5
D: NA
CDR3: CASSSTGTLNQPQHF
DNA: TGTGCCAGCAGCTCCACCGGGACATTGAATCAGCCCCAGCATTTT

size: NA
V: TRBV3-1/TRBV3-2
J: TRBJ2-7
D: NA
CDR3: CASSQGLGYEQYF
DNA: TGTGCCAGCAGCCAAGGGCTGGGCTACGAGCAGTACTTC

size: NA
V: TRBV5-1
J: TRBJ1-6
D: NA
CDR3: CASSLGRENSPLHF
DNA: TGCGCCAGCAGCTTGGGCAGGGAGAATTCACCCCTCCACTTT

size: NA
V: TRBV21-1
J: TRBJ1-2
D: NA
CDR3: CASGGGAEYGYTF
DNA: TGTGCCAGCGGCGGAGGGGCAGAGTATGGCTACACCTTC

size: NA
V: TRBV4-2
J: TRBJ1-2
D: TRBD1
CDR3: CASSQRTGFDGYTF
DNA: TGTGCCAGCAGCCAACGGACAGGGTTCGATGGCTACACCTTC

size: NA
V: TRBV3-1/TRBV3-2
J: TRBJ1-1
D: NA
CDR3: CASSQKLGVTEAFF
DNA: TGTGCCAGCAGCCAAAAATTAGGGGTCACTGAAGCTTTCTTT

size: NA
V: TRBV5-1
J: TRBJ2-3
D: TRBD1
CDR3: CASSLAGTGPRADTQYF
DNA: TGCGCCAGCAGCTTGGCGGGGACAGGTCCTCGCGCAGATACGCAGTATTTT

size: NA
V: TRBV5-1
J: TRBJ2-2
D: NA
CDR3: CASSEQVTGELFF
DNA: TGCGCCAGCAGCGAACAGGTCACCGGGGAGCTGTTTTTT

size: NA
V: TRBV5-5
J: TRBJ1-4
D: NA
CDR3: CASSLAGGDEKLFF
DNA: TGTGCCTCCAGCCTTGCGGGGGGGGATGAAAAACTGTTTTTT

size: NA
V: TRBV30
J: TRBJ2-1
D: TRBD2
CDR3: CAWSVGGRLQFF
DNA: TGTGCCTGGAGTGTTGGCGGGAGATTGCAGTTCTTC

size: NA
V: TRBV7-9
J: TRBJ2-1
D: TRBD2
CDR3: CALRLLAVGEQFF
DNA: TGTGCCCTCAGGTTGCTAGCGGTGGGTGAGCAGTTCTTC

size: few
V: TRBV24-1
J: TRBJ2-1
D: TRBD1
CDR3: CATSDQGQGGSYNEQFF
DNA: TGTGCCACCAGTGACCAGGGACAGGGAGGCTCCTACAATGAGCAGTTCTTC

size: NA
V: TRBV7-6
J: TRBJ1-5
D: NA
CDR3: CASSSQENQPQHF
DNA: TGTGCCAGCAGCTCACAGGAAAATCAGCCCCAGCATTTT

size: NA
V: TRBV28
J: TRBJ2-3
D: TRBD2
CDR3: CASSTPSGRYTDTQYF
DNA: TGTGCCAGCAGCACTCCTAGCGGGAGGTACACAGATACGCAGTATTTT

size: NA
V: TRBV28
J: TRBJ2-1
D: TRBD2
CDR3: CATRTGTSGGNEQFF
DNA: TGTGCCACACGGACGGGGACTAGCGGCGGCAATGAGCAGTTCTTC

size: NA
V: TRBV19
J: TRBJ2-2
D: NA
CDR3: CATTPGANTGELFF
DNA: TGTGCCACCACCCCGGGGGCGAACACCGGGGAGCTGTTTTTT

size: NA
V: TRBV6-4
J: TRBJ2-7
D: TRBD1
CDR3: CASSGKGQGVWGQYF
DNA: TGTGCCAGCAGCGGAAAGGGACAGGGGGTCTGGGGGCAGTACTTC

size: NA
V: TRBV9
J: TRBJ2-7
D: NA
CDR3: CASSVAASASEQYF
DNA: TGTGCCAGCAGCGTTGCGGCCTCCGCGTCCGAGCAGTACTTC

size: NA
V: TRBV19
J: TRBJ2-1
D: TRBD2
CDR3: CASRRTSGGNNEQFF
DNA: TGTGCCAGTAGGAGGACTAGCGGGGGAAACAATGAGCAGTTCTTC

size: NA
V: TRBV4-1
J: TRBJ1-3
D: TRBD1
CDR3: CASSQPTRRRGLTIYF
DNA: TGCGCCAGCAGCCAACCCACCCGGCGAAGGGGGCTCACCATATATTTT

size: many
V: TRBV24-1
J: TRBJ2-1
D: NA
CDR3: CATSDFPGSSYNEQFF
DNA: TGTGCCACCAGTGATTTCCCCGGAAGCTCCTACAATGAGCAGTTCTTC

size: NA
V: TRBV3-1/TRBV3-2
J: TRBJ2-3
D: TRBD2
CDR3: CASSQAASGRPTDTQYF
DNA: TGTGCCAGCAGCCAAGCGGCTAGCGGGAGGCCCACAGATACGCAGTATTTT

size: NA
V: TRBV5-8
J: TRBJ1-2
D: NA
CDR3: CASSSSIKRGGYTF
DNA: TGTGCCAGCAGCTCCTCTATAAAACGGGGTGGCTACACCTTC

size: NA
V: TRBV5-1
J: TRBJ1-2
D: NA
CDR3: CASSLQSPGMDGYTF
DNA: TGCGCCAGCAGCTTGCAATCGCCAGGGATGGATGGCTACACCTTC

size: NA
V: TRBV5-4
J: TRBJ2-3
D: TRBD2
CDR3: CASSSRLAVSTDTQYF
DNA: TGTGCCAGCAGCTCCAGACTAGCTGTTAGCACAGATACGCAGTATTTT

size: NA
V: TRBV5-1
J: TRBJ1-5
D: NA
CDR3: CASSLGGSNQPQHF
DNA: TGCGCCAGCAGCTTGGGAGGCAGCAATCAGCCCCAGCATTTT

size: NA
V: TRBV6-2/TRBV6-3
J: TRBJ1-1
D: TRBD1
CDR3: CASSRQGKNTEAFF
DNA: TGTGCCAGCAGCCGACAGGGTAAGAACACTGAAGCTTTCTTT

size: once
V: TRBV6-5
J: TRBJ1-4
D: TRBD1
CDR3: CASRDTGGGEKLFF
DNA: TGTGCCAGCAGGGATACAGGGGGCGGCGAAAAACTGTTTTTT

size: NA
V: TRBV25-1
J: TRBJ1-1
D: NA
CDR3: CASSRKAGVGTEAFF
DNA: TGTGCCAGCAGTAGGAAGGCAGGGGTTGGGACTGAAGCTTTCTTT

size: once
V: TRBV28
J: TRBJ1-4
D: NA
CDR3: CASRGFNEKLFF
DNA: TGTGCCAGCAGAGGATTTAATGAAAAACTGTTTTTT